This TCR beta chain came from a study of blood T cell repertoires in COVID-19. About the research overall: Spain, Italy and the United States supplied samples that represented acute and convalescent COVID-19.

Sequencing used immunoSEQ multiplex PCR; TCRdb keeps in-frame clones, though not all of them. The sample yields around 140,000 clones, 84% seen once. Germline CDR1 reads SGDLS; CDR2 reads YYNGEE. This CDR3 comprises 15 residues. J gave up 8 bases and V 4 bases, and 13 bases lay outside the gene matches. This clone showed up just once. This TCR was sampled from a human donor in a cohort sampled during active COVID-19. Sequencing was carried out using peripheral blood. The J gene is TRBJ1-2, the V gene TRBV9; 8 positions agree with TRBD1. CDR3 DNA: TGTGCCAGCAGCACGAATCCCCAGGGGGCAGGGGGCTACACCTTC. The encoded protein is CASSTNPQGAGGYTF.